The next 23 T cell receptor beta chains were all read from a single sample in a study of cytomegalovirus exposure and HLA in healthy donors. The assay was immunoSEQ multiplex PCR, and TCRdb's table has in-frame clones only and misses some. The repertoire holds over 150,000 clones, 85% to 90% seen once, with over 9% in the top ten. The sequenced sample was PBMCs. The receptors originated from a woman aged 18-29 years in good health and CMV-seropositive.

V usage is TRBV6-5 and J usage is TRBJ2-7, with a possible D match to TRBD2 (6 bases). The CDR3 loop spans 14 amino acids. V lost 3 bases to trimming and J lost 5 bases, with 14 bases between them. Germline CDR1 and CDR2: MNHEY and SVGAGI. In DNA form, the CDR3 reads TGTGCCAGCAGTTATAACGGGAGAAGGAACGAGCAGTACTTC. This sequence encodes CASSYNGRRNEQYF.

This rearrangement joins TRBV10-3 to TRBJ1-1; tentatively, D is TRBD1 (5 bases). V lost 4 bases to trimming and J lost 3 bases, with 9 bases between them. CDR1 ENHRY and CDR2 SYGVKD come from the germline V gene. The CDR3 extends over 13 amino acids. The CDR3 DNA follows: TGTGCCATCAGTGGGGGCGCGGACACTGAAGCTTTCTTT. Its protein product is CAISGGADTEAFF.

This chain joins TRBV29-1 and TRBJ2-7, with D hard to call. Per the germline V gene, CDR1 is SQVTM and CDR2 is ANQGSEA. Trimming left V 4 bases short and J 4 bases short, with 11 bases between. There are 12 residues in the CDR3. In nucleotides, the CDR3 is TGCAGCGTTGGCTACTCAAATTACGAGCAGTACTTC. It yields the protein CSVGYSNYEQYF.

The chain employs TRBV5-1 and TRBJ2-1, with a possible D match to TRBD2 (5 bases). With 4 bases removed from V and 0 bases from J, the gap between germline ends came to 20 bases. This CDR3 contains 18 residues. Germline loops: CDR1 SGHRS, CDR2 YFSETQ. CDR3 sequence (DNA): TGCGCCAGCAGCCGCGGTAATATAGCGTCTAGCTCCTACAATGAGCAGTTCTTC. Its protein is CASSRGNIASSSYNEQFF.

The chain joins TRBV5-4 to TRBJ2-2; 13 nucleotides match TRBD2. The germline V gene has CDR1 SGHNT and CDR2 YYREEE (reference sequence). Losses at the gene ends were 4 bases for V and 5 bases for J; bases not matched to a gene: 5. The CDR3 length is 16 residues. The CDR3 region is CASSRLAGGGTGELFF. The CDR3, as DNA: TGTGCCAGCAGCCGACTAGCGGGAGGAGGGACCGGGGAGCTGTTTTTT.

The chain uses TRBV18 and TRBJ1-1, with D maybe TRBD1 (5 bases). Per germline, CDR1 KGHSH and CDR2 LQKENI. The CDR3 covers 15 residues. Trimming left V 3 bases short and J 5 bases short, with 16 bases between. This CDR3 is CASSPSGRVRTEAFF. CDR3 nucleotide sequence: TGTGCCAGCTCACCTTCAGGGAGGGTAAGGACTGAAGCTTTCTTT.

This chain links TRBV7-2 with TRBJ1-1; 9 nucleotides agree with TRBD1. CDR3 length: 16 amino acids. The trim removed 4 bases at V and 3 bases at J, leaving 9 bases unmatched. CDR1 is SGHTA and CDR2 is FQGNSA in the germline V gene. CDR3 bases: TGTGCCAGCAGCTACACCTGGGACAGGGCCTACACTGAAGCTTTCTTT. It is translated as CASSYTWDRAYTEAFF.

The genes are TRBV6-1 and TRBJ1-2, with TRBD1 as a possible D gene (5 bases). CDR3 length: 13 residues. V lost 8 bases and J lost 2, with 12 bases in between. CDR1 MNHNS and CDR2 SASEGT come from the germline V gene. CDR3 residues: CASAGGDNYGYTF. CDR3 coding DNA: TGTGCCAGCGCTGGGGGGGACAACTATGGCTACACCTTC.

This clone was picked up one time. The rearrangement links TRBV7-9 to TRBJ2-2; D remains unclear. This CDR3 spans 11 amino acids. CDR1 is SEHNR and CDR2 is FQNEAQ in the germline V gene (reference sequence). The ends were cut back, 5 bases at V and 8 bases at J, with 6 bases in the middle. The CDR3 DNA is TGTGCCAGCAGCCCCATTGGGGAGCTGTTTTTT. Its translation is CASSPIGELFF.

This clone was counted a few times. The CDR3 DNA reads as TGTGCCAGTGGGACATCGAACACTGAAGCTTTCTTT. Amino acids: CASGTSNTEAFF. This chain uses TRBV6-6 with TRBJ1-1; the D gene is possibly TRBD1 (6 bases). The CDR3 loop spans 12 amino acids. CDR1 MNHNY and CDR2 SVGAGI come from the germline V gene (reference sequence). V dropped 9 bases and J dropped 1 base, with 9 bases sitting between them.

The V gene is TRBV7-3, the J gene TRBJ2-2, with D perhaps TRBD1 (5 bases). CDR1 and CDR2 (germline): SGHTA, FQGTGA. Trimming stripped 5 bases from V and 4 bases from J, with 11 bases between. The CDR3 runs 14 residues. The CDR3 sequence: CASSPPGPTGELFF. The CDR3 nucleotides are TGTGCCAGCAGCCCTCCAGGGCCCACCGGGGAGCTGTTTTTT.

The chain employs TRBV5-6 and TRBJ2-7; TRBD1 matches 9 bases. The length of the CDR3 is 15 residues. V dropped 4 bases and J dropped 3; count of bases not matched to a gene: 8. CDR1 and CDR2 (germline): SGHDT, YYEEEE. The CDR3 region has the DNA TGTGCCAGCAGCCCCGATGGACAGGGGCTCTACGAGCAGTACTTC. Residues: CASSPDGQGLYEQYF.

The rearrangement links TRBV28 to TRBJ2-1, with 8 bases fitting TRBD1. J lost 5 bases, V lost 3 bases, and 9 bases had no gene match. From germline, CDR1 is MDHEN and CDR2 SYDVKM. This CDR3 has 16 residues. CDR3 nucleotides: TGTGCCAGCAGTTTTACCCCGACAGGGGTGGACAATGAGCAGTTCTTC. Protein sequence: CASSFTPTGVDNEQFF.

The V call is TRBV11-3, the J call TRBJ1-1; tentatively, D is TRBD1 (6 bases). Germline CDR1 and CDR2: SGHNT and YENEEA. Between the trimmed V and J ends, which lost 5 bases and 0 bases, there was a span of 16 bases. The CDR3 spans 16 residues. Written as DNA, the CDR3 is TGTGCCAGCAGCCCTCGGACAGTCAGCATGAACACTGAAGCTTTCTTT. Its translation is CASSPRTVSMNTEAFF.

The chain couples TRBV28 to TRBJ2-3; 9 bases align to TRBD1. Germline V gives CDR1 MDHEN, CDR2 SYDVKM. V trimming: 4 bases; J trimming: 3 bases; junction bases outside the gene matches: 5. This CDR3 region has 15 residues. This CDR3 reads CASSSPGQGTDTQYF. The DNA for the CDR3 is TGTGCCAGCAGTTCTCCTGGACAGGGGACAGATACGCAGTATTTT.

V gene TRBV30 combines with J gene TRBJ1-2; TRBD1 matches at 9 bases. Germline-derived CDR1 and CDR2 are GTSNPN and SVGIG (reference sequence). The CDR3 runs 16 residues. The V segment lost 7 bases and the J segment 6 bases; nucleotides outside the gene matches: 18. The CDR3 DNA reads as TGTGCCTTCAATTACGGACAGGGGACCTCTGGGCATGGCTACACCTTC. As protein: CAFNYGQGTSGHGYTF.

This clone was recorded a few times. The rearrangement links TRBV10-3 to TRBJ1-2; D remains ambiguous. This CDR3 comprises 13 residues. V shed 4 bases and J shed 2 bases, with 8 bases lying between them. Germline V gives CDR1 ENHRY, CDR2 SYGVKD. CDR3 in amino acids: CAISVSGNYGYTF. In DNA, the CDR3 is TGTGCCATCAGTGTTTCGGGGAACTATGGCTACACCTTC.

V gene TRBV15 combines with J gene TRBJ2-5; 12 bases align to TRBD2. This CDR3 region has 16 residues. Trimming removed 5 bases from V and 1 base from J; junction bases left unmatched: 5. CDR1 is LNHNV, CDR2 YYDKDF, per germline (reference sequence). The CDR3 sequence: CATSGWTSGVQETQYF. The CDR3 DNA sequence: TGTGCCACCAGCGGGTGGACTAGCGGGGTCCAAGAGACCCAGTACTTC. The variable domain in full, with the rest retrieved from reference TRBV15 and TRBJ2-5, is DAMVIQNPRYQVTQFGKPVTLSCSQTLNHNVMYWYQQKSSQAPKLLFHYYDKDFNNEADTPDNFQSRRPNTSFCFLDIRSPGLGDTAMYLCATSGWTSGVQETQYFGPGTRLLVL.

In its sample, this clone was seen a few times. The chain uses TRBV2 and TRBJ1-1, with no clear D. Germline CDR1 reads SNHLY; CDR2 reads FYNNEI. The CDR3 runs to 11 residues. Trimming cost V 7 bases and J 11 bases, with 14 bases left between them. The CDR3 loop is CASIMRETAFF. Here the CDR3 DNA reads TGTGCCAGCATTATGAGGGAAACGGCTTTCTTT.

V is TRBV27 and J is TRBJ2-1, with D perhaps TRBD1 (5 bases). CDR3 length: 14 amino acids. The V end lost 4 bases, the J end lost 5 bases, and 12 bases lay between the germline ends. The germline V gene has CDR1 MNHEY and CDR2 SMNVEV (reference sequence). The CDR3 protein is CASSYSRVNNEQFF. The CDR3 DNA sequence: TGTGCCAGCAGTTATAGCAGGGTCAACAATGAGCAGTTCTTC.

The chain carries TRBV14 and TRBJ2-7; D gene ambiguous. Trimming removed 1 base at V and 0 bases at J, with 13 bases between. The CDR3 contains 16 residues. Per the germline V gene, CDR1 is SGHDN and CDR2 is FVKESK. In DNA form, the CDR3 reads TGTGCCAGCAGCCAAGTCCACCTGCGAAGCTCCTACGAGCAGTACTTC. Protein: CASSQVHLRSSYEQYF.

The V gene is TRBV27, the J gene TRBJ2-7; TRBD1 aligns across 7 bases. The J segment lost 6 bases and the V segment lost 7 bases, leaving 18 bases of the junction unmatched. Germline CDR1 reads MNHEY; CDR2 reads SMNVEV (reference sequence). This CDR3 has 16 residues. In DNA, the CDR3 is TGTGCCAGCAATATTATCAGACAGGGCTCCTGGGGCGAGCAGTACTTC. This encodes CASNIIRQGSWGEQYF.

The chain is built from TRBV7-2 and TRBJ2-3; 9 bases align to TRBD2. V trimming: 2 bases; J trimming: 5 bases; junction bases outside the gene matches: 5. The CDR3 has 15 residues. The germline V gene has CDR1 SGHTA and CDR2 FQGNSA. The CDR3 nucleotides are TGTGCCAGCAGCTTACCGGGACTAGCTATAGATACGCAGTATTTT. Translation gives CASSLPGLAIDTQYF.